This passage covers 4 T cell receptor beta chains from one sample sequenced in a study of cytomegalovirus exposure and HLA in healthy donors. The PCR ran on 60 Vbeta and 13 Jbeta primers. This table comes from immunoSEQ multiplex PCR, and its TCRdb copy is limited to in-frame clones, with some not included. This repertoire shows 99,000 or so clones, around three quarters found once; its top ten account for 16%. The sample comprised PBMCs. The source of these receptors is a man aged 60-69 years in good health and CMV-seropositive.

The CDR3 region is CASSYGLAGGGTGELFF. In nucleotides, the CDR3 is TGTGCCAGCAGCTACGGACTAGCGGGGGGCGGCACCGGGGAGCTGTTTTTT. This chain uses TRBV11-1 with TRBJ2-2, with 14 bases aligning to TRBD2. CDR1 and CDR2 (germline): SGHAT, FQDESV (reference sequence). The CDR3 contains 17 residues. V shed 4 bases, J shed 4 bases, and the junction held 5 bases outside the gene matches. Full variable domain (missing parts from reference TRBV11-1 and TRBJ2-2): EAEVAQSPRYKITEKSQAVAFWCDPISGHATLYWYRQILGQGPELLVQFQDESVVDDSQLPKDRFSAERLKGVDSTLKIQPAELGDSAMYLCASSYGLAGGGTGELFFGEGSRLTVL.

The CDR3 region is CASSETGGHSNNSPLHF. The CDR3 nucleotides are TGTGCCAGCAGCGAAACGGGGGGGCATAGCAATAATTCACCCCTCCACTTT. The chain links TRBV9 to TRBJ1-6; D might be TRBD1 (6 bases). The germline V gene has CDR1 SGDLS and CDR2 YYNGEE. The ends were cut back, 3 bases at V and 5 bases at J, with 18 bases in the middle. This CDR3 is built from 17 residues.

This chain connects TRBV9 to TRBJ2-1; D ambiguous. The CDR3 has 13 residues. CDR1 and CDR2 from the germline V gene are SGDLS and YYNGEE. V lost 1 base and J 8 bases, leaving 10 bases between the germline ends. In DNA, the CDR3 is TGTGCCAGCAGCGTAACGGTCTCCCATGAGCAGTTCTTC. Protein product: CASSVTVSHEQFF.

The genes are TRBV9 and TRBJ2-1; 8 nucleotides align to TRBD2. The germline gives CDR1 SGDLS, CDR2 YYNGEE. The CDR3 is 15 residues long. V lost 0 bases, J lost 3 bases, and 2 bases stayed unmatched. CDR3: CASSVGTSGYNEQFF. The CDR3 coding sequence is TGTGCCAGCAGCGTAGGAACTAGCGGCTACAATGAGCAGTTCTTC.